The clone carrying this T cell receptor (beta chain) has just a few counts. Its antigen remains unidentified. The sample belongs to a study of sequential checkpoint blockade in melanoma. Study background: Patients were randomized 1:1 to nivolumab-then-ipilimumab or ipilimumab-then-nivolumab first-line. Matched biopsies came pretreatment and at week 13 for about two dozen patients.

The germline V gene encodes CDR1 SQVTM and CDR2 ANQGSEA. Trimming removed 3 bases at V and 5 bases at J, with 10 bases between. There are 12 residues in the CDR3. Treatment indicated: randomized to nivolumab then ipilimumab (arm A) or the reverse (arm B). Study-wide results and caveats: In arm A, pretreatment tumor clonality was associated with response. PD-L1 staining and CD8+ counts, not mutational load, tracked tumor T-cell clonality.

Measured with immunoSEQ multiplex PCR; TCRdb has only the in-frame clones, and not every one. The table has tens of thousands of clones, more than 25% seen once. The sample consisted of tumor tissue (inferred from file names), taken from a patient given nivolumab and ipilimumab in sequence. The source is a human donor with melanoma. The chain combines TRBV29-1 with TRBJ1-1; D might be TRBD1 (5 bases). In DNA form, the CDR3 reads TGCAGCGTTGAGGCAGGGACGACTGAAGCTTTCTTT. It translates to CSVEAGTTEAFF.